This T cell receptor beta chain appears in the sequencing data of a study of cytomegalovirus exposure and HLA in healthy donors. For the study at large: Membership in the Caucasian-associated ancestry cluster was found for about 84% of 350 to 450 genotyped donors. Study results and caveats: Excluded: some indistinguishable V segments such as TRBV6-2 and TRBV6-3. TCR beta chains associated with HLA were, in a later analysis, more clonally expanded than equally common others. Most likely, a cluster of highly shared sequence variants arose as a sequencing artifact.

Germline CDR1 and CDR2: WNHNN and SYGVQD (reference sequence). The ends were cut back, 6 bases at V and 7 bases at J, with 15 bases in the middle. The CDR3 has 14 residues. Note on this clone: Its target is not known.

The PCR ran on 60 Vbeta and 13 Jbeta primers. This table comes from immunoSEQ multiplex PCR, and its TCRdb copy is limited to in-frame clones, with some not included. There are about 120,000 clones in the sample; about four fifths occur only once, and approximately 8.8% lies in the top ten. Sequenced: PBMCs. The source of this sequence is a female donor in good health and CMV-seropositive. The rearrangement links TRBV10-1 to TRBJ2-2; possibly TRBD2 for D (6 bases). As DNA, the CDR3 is TGCGCCAGCAGCTTCGGGGGACTCGGCGGGGAGCTGTTTTTT. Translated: CASSFGGLGGELFF.